Following are 8 T cell receptor beta chains from one sample sequenced in a study of human T cells and chemical hapten exposure. One entry per CDR3 protein, called by TCRdb with MiXCR from the RACE reads. The sample carries approximately 400,000 distinct CDR3 sequences, 5.1% recorded once. The time point denotes: pre-sensitization, week 0. Treatment reported: therapeutic diphenylcyclopropenone sensitization with weekly scalp DPC. The starting material was whole blood, obtained in connection with sensitization to the hapten diphenylcyclopropenone (DPC). These receptors were taken from a woman aged 50 to 60 with alopecia areata. Some clones in this sample may be carry-over from other donors' samples.

J is TRBJ2-2 and V is TRBV5-1; perhaps TRBD2 as D (6 bases). V gave up 7 bases and J gave up 1 base, with 11 bases separating them. Per the germline V gene, CDR1 is SGHRS and CDR2 is YFSETQ. The CDR3 is made up of 14 amino acids. Here the CDR3 reads CASRNGGNTGELFF. Here the CDR3 DNA reads TGCGCCAGCCGCAACGGGGGGAACACCGGGGAGCTGTTTTTT.

This clonotype showed up just a few times. The rearrangement uses TRBV5-1 and TRBJ2-5; 7 bases are shared with TRBD2. This CDR3 has 15 amino acids. J lost 5 bases, V lost 5 bases, and 12 bases had no gene match. Germline CDR1 SGHRS, CDR2 YFSETQ. In DNA, the CDR3 is TGCGCCAGCAGGGAGGGGCTACTAGCGATGGAGACCCAGTACTTC. Encoded protein: CASREGLLAMETQYF.

The J gene is TRBJ1-5, the V gene TRBV29-1; D gene ambiguous. CDR1 is SQVTM, CDR2 ANQGSEA, per germline. This CDR3 spans 13 amino acids. Trimming took 6 bases from V and 7 from J, leaving 16 bases between them. The CDR3 DNA sequence: TGCAGCGTAACACTAGGCTCGGGACAGCCCCAGCATTTT. Translated: CSVTLGSGQPQHF.

The chain couples TRBV3-1 to TRBJ2-1; 9 bases match TRBD2. V lost 3 bases and J lost 12; bases outside the gene matches: 15. The germline gives CDR1 LGHDT, CDR2 YNNKEL (reference sequence). This CDR3 has 16 amino acids. CDR3 sequence reads: CASSQSSGGNAGRQFF. CDR3 coding DNA: TGTGCCAGCAGCCAGAGTAGCGGGGGCAACGCCGGGAGGCAGTTCTTC.

In its sample, this clonotype was seen a few times. This chain connects TRBV12-3 or TRBV12-4 to TRBJ2-1, with D hard to call. V lost 2 bases and J lost 5, with 13 bases in between. The CDR3 has 15 amino acids. The CDR3 spells CASSLRAKPDNEQFF. The CDR3 bases are TGTGCCAGCAGTTTAAGGGCGAAACCTGACAATGAGCAGTTCTTC.

This clonotype was recorded a few times. The chain recombines TRBV7-9 with TRBJ2-7; TRBD1 matches 8 bases. The V segment lost 4 bases and the J segment 0 bases; nucleotides outside the gene matches: 8. Germline loops: CDR1 SEHNR, CDR2 FQNEAQ (reference sequence). CDR3 length equals 16 residues. The DNA of the CDR3 is TGTGCCAGCAGCTCCACCTCGGGACAGGTCTCCTACGAGCAGTACTTC. This encodes CASSSTSGQVSYEQYF.

Only a few counts were recorded for this clonotype. V usage is TRBV9 and J usage is TRBJ1-5; 8 positions agree with TRBD1. J gave up 6 bases and V 4 bases, and 6 bases lay outside the gene matches. This CDR3 contains 14 residues. From germline, CDR1 is SGDLS and CDR2 YYNGEE. The CDR3 DNA is TGTGCCAGCAGCACCGGACAGGGAGGTCAGCCCCAGCATTTT. It is translated as CASSTGQGGQPQHF. Complete variable domain (other parts from reference TRBV9 and TRBJ1-5): DSGVTQTPKHLITATGQRVTLRCSPRSGDLSVYWYQQSLDQGLQFLIQYYNGEERAKGNILERFSAQQFPDLHSELNLSSLELGDSALYFCASSTGQGGQPQHFGDGTRLSIL.

This clonotype occurred a few times. The chain links TRBV4-1 to TRBJ2-3; no firm D call. The CDR3 length is 14 residues. V was trimmed by 1 base and J by 1 base, leaving 6 bases between them. Germline assignment: CDR1 MGHRA and CDR2 YSYEKL. The CDR3 nucleotides read TGCGCCAGCAGCCAAGCGACTCGCACAGATACGCAGTATTTT. Protein product: CASSQATRTDTQYF.